These 26 T cell receptor beta chains came from one sample sequenced in a study of somatic mutations in cytotoxic T cells in rheumatoid arthritis. Sequencing was performed with immunoSEQ multiplex PCR; in TCRdb, only in-frame clones are kept and a portion is missing. Here the sample spans 15,000 to 20,000 clones, approximately 74% being singletons. The sequenced sample was CD8+ T cells sorted from blood. The receptors here all came from a man aged 60 to 75 in good health.

The rearrangement uses TRBV11-2 and TRBJ2-2, with 8 nucleotides matching TRBD1. Germline V gene sequence: CDR1 SGHAT, CDR2 FQNNGV. This CDR3 contains 15 residues. Unmatched junction bases numbered 8, after V lost 4 bases and J lost 7 bases. The CDR3 DNA reads TGTGCCAGCAGCTCGCAGGGGGCGCTCGGCGGGGAGCTGTTTTTT. It is translated as CASSSQGALGGELFF.

As concerns this clone: The junction shows a germline mismatch at one end, possibly a read error. The J gene is TRBJ2-1, the V gene TRBV7-7, with 11 bases fitting TRBD2. This CDR3 spans 17 amino acids. The germline CDR1 and CDR2 sequences are SSHAT and FNYEAQ (reference sequence). Here the CDR3 reads CASSLTLAGGSHNEQFF. The DNA of the CDR3 is TGTGCTAGCAGCCTAACCTTAGCGGGAGGGTCACACAATGAGCAGTTCTTC. The full variable domain, rest sourced from reference TRBV7-7 and TRBJ2-1, is GAGVSQSPRYKVTKRGQDVTLRCDPISSHATLYWYQQALGQGPEFLTYFNYEAQPDKSGLPSDRFSAERPEGSISTLTIQRTEQRDSAMYRCASSLTLAGGSHNEQFFGPGTRLTVL.

The chain carries TRBV27 and TRBJ2-1; TRBD2 matches 9 bases. With V trimmed by 4 bases and J by 6 bases, 10 bases remained unmatched. Germline V CDR1 and CDR2: MNHEY, SMNVEV (reference sequence). The CDR3 consists of 16 residues. For the CDR3, the DNA is TGTGCCAGCAGTTCAAGAGCGGGGGGCCTCATCAATGAGCAGTTCTTC. This sequence encodes CASSSRAGGLINEQFF.

The chain employs TRBV29-1 and TRBJ2-7; D not resolved. Trimming took off 0 bases at V and 1 base at J, with 10 bases between the two ends. The length of the CDR3 is 14 residues. Germline assignment: CDR1 SQVTM and CDR2 ANQGSEA. The CDR3 coding sequence is TGCAGCGTTGAAGAGGCCAGATCATCCTACGAGCAGTACTTC. It translates to CSVEEARSSYEQYF.

The rearrangement joins TRBV7-9 to TRBJ1-3; tentative D call: TRBD1 (6 bases). Germline CDR1 is SEHNR and CDR2 is FQNEAQ (reference sequence). This CDR3 contains 14 residues. V lost 6 bases and J 2 bases, leaving 11 bases between the germline ends. CDR3 nucleotide sequence: TGTGCCAGCAGACCAGGACAGACTGGAAACACCATATATTTT. This translates into CASRPGQTGNTIYF.

The chain recombines TRBV19 with TRBJ1-1, with D perhaps TRBD1 (5 bases). V lost 6 bases, J lost 1 base, and 18 bases lay in between. The CDR3 is 16 amino acids. Germline V CDR1 and CDR2: LNHDA, SQIVND (reference sequence). The CDR3 loop is CASRGPEGRTNTEAFF. In DNA form, the CDR3 reads TGTGCCAGTAGGGGACCGGAGGGACGGACGAACACTGAAGCTTTCTTT.

A few counts support this clone. This chain links TRBV2 with TRBJ2-3; D gene uncertain. The CDR3 consists of 14 residues. Trimming cost V 6 bases and J 4 bases, with 14 bases left between them. Germline values: CDR1 SNHLY, CDR2 FYNNEI. Here the CDR3 reads CASSDIESADTQYF. The CDR3 DNA follows: TGTGCCAGCAGCGACATTGAGAGTGCAGATACGCAGTATTTT.

This chain joins TRBV29-1 and TRBJ1-4; 10 bases are a match to TRBD1. The CDR3 runs 16 residues. J lost 1 base, V lost 6 bases, and 8 bases had no gene match. Germline values: CDR1 SQVTM, CDR2 ANQGSEA. CDR3: CSVGAWTGGTNEKLFF. The CDR3 DNA sequence: TGCAGCGTCGGGGCCTGGACAGGGGGAACTAATGAAAAACTGTTTTTT.

The CDR3 spells CATNGAEPYNEQFF. The CDR3 DNA reads as TGTGCCACTAATGGGGCAGAGCCTTACAATGAGCAGTTCTTC. J is TRBJ2-1 and V is TRBV25-1; D possibly corresponds to TRBD1 (5 bases). V was clipped by 10 bases and J by 4 bases, with 17 bases between them. The CDR3 is 14 amino acids. Looked up from germline, CDR1 is MGHDK and CDR2 is SYGVNS.

The CDR3 bases are TGCGCCAGCAGCCAAGTCCCCGGTCTTGGCTACGAGCAGTACTTC. Translation: CASSQVPGLGYEQYF. This chain uses TRBV4-3 with TRBJ2-7; D uncertain. The CDR3 covers 15 residues. The germline V gene has CDR1 LGHNA and CDR2 YSLEER. The V and J ends lost 1 base and 3 bases respectively, with 13 bases between them.

This clone has just a few counts. This chain joins TRBV5-4 and TRBJ1-2; TRBD1 matches 11 bases. Trimming removed 5 bases from V and 3 bases from J; junction bases left unmatched: 3. The CDR3 length is 14 residues. The V gene's germline CDR1 is SGHNT and CDR2 YYREEE (reference sequence). CDR3 region: CASSPGQGDYGYTF. CDR3 coding DNA: TGTGCCAGCAGTCCGGGACAGGGGGACTATGGCTACACCTTC. Variable domain in full (rest from reference TRBV5-4 and TRBJ1-2): ETGVTQSPTHLIKTRGQQVTLRCSSQSGHNTVSWYQQALGQGPQFIFQYYREEENGRGNFPPRFSGLQFPNYSSELNVNALELDDSALYLCASSPGQGDYGYTFGSGTRLTVV.

This clone was counted between two and nine times. This sample includes further DNA sequences coding for the same CDR3. CDR3 DNA sequence: TGTGCCAGCGCACAGGGGGCCGTAAAACTGTTTTTT. Amino acids: CASAQGAVKLFF. This sequence joins TRBV25-1 and TRBJ1-4; the match to TRBD1 covers 9 bases. The CDR3 loop spans 12 amino acids. Germline V gives CDR1 MGHDK, CDR2 SYGVNS. V was pared by 8 bases and J by 10 bases, with 5 bases of the junction left unmatched.

V is TRBV7-9 and J is TRBJ2-1; D possibly corresponds to TRBD1 (6 bases). CDR1 is SEHNR and CDR2 is FQNEAQ in the germline V gene (reference sequence). The CDR3 runs to 15 residues. Trimming stripped 5 bases from V and 5 bases from J, with 16 bases between. The CDR3 protein is CASSNTQGPNNEQFF. Written as DNA, the CDR3 is TGTGCCAGCAGCAATACCCAGGGGCCAAACAATGAGCAGTTCTTC.

Remarks on this clone: Other DNA variants within this sample encode the same CDR3. This chain joins TRBV5-6 and TRBJ2-3, with a tentative D call TRBD2 (7 bases). Looked up from germline, CDR1 is SGHDT and CDR2 is YYEEEE. Trimming left V 5 bases short and J 5 bases short, with 15 bases between. The CDR3 sequence is 14 residues long. The DNA of the CDR3 is TGTGCCAGCAGATCTGGACTAGGGGGAGATACGCAGTATTTT. Its translation is CASRSGLGGDTQYF. Looking up the rest from reference TRBV5-6 and TRBJ2-3 gives the full variable domain: DAGVTQSPTHLIKTRGQQVTLRCSPKSGHDTVSWYQQALGQGPQFIFQYYEEEERQRGNFPDRFSGHQFPNYSSELNVNALLLGDSALYLCASRSGLGGDTQYFGPGTRLTVL.

The chain is built from TRBV7-5 and TRBJ2-3; TRBD2 is taken as the D call from the table, unchecked against the DNA. TRBV7-5 is shown as a pseudogene. This CDR3 has 17 amino acids. The CDR3 nucleotides read TGTGCCAGAAGCCGTTTCCTAGCGGGGGTAAGCACAGATACGCAGTATTTT. It codes for CARSRFLAGVSTDTQYF.

This rearrangement joins TRBV7-6 to TRBJ2-2; D gene ambiguous. The germline V gene has CDR1 SGHVS and CDR2 FNYEAQ. Trimming took 7 bases from V and 7 from J, leaving 10 bases between them. The CDR3 totals 12 residues. As DNA, the CDR3 is TGTGCCAGCACCCCCACCGGCGGGGAGCTGTTTTTT. Its protein is CASTPTGGELFF.

About this clone: Relative to the germline gene, one junction end is altered; a read error may explain this. The J gene is TRBJ2-2, the V gene TRBV7-7, with 8 bases fitting TRBD2. The CDR3 runs to 16 residues. Per germline, CDR1 SSHAT and CDR2 FNYEAQ (reference sequence). CDR3: CASSPTSGSNTGELFF. In nucleotides, the CDR3 is TGTGCTAGCAGCCCAACTAGCGGATCGAACACCGGGGAGCTGTTTTTT. Looking up the rest from reference TRBV7-7 and TRBJ2-2 gives the full variable domain: GAGVSQSPRYKVTKRGQDVTLRCDPISSHATLYWYQQALGQGPEFLTYFNYEAQPDKSGLPSDRFSAERPEGSISTLTIQRTEQRDSAMYRCASSPTSGSNTGELFFGEGSRLTVL.

J is TRBJ2-3 and V is TRBV9, with D possibly matching TRBD2 (6 bases). CDR3 size: 15 residues. The V and J ends lost 2 bases and 4 bases respectively, with 14 bases between them. Germline V gene data show CDR1 as SGDLS and CDR2 as YYNGEE. The CDR3 DNA follows: TGTGCCAGCAGCGTCGGTTCGGCGGGATCAGATACGCAGTATTTT. Amino acid sequence: CASSVGSAGSDTQYF.

The gene calls are TRBV2 and TRBJ2-7; D is uncertain. Looked up from germline, CDR1 is SNHLY and CDR2 is FYNNEI. Trimming stripped 4 bases from V and 3 bases from J, with 13 bases between. CDR3 length: 14 amino acids. In DNA form, the CDR3 reads TGTGCCAGCAGTGTAGCAGATGAGAACTACGAGCAGTACTTC. Residues: CASSVADENYEQYF.

This sequence joins TRBV5-5 and TRBJ1-1, with TRBD1 as a possible D gene (5 bases). Trimming pared 3 bases from V and 1 base from J, leaving 13 bases between. The CDR3 is made up of 15 amino acids. In germline, CDR1 is SGHKS, CDR2 YYEKEE (reference sequence). The CDR3 sequence is CASSSPGRWNTEAFF. DNA for the CDR3: TGTGCCAGCAGCTCCCCAGGGAGGTGGAACACTGAAGCTTTCTTT.

This clone was observed a single time. This rearrangement joins TRBV11-2 to TRBJ2-5, with 7 bases that match TRBD1. The germline V gene has CDR1 SGHAT and CDR2 FQNNGV. Trimming cost V 5 bases and J 3 bases; bases outside gene matches: 9. The CDR3 contains 15 residues. The CDR3 loop reads CASSPTGLLEETQYF. In DNA, the CDR3 is TGTGCCAGCAGCCCGACAGGGCTCTTGGAAGAGACCCAGTACTTC.

This clone has just one count. The genes are TRBV10-3 and TRBJ2-5, with D possibly matching TRBD1 (7 bases). V gave up 3 bases and J gave up 5 bases, with 10 bases separating them. Germline V lookup: CDR1 ENHRY, CDR2 SYGVKD. The CDR3 sequence is 13 residues long. CDR3 in DNA: TGTGCCATCAGTGACAGGGGGGCCGAGACCCAGTACTTC. It is translated as CAISDRGAETQYF.

This chain links TRBV7-8 with TRBJ2-3, with TRBD2 identical over 10 bases. Germline assignment: CDR1 SGHVS and CDR2 FQNEAQ. Trimming removed 5 bases from V and 2 bases from J; junction bases left unmatched: 7. The CDR3 runs to 16 residues. In DNA, the CDR3 is TGTGCCAGCAGCGCGGGGACTAGCGAATACACAGATACGCAGTATTTT. Translated, it gives CASSAGTSEYTDTQYF. Drawing the rest from reference TRBV7-8 and TRBJ2-3, the complete variable domain is GAGVSQSPRYKVAKRGQDVALRCDPISGHVSLFWYQQALGQGPEFLTYFQNEAQLDKSGLPSDRFFAERPEGSVSTLKIQRTQQEDSAVYLCASSAGTSEYTDTQYFGPGTRLTVL.

The chain joins TRBV5-1 to TRBJ2-1; 9 bases match TRBD1. The CDR3 runs 16 residues. The junction had 8 bases not matched to a gene; V was cut back by 4 bases and J by 3 bases. The germline CDR1 and CDR2 sequences are SGHRS and YFSETQ. The CDR3 region is CASSPGADRGYNEQFF. The CDR3, as DNA: TGCGCCAGCAGCCCCGGGGCGGACAGGGGCTACAATGAGCAGTTCTTC.

The chain combines TRBV5-1 with TRBJ1-1; the match to TRBD1 covers 7 bases. The J segment lost 4 bases and the V segment lost 0 bases, leaving 3 bases of the junction unmatched. The CDR3 covers 14 residues. CDR1 is SGHRS, CDR2 YFSETQ, per germline. The DNA for the CDR3 is TGCGCCAGCAGCTTGGCCGACAGGGCCACTGAAGCTTTCTTT. Translating gives CASSLADRATEAFF.

This chain joins TRBV7-8 and TRBJ2-7; possible D gene TRBD1, 5 bases. V lost 1 base, J lost 5 bases, and 15 bases lay in between. Germline V gene lookup returns CDR1 SGHVS and CDR2 FQNEAQ. The CDR3 spans 15 residues. The CDR3, as DNA: TGTGCCAGCAGCTTAGGTTCGCAGGGTTTCAACGAGCAGTACTTC. Protein sequence: CASSLGSQGFNEQYF.